Here is one T cell receptor (beta chain) with its context. The target of this receptor is not known. Base qualities are missing; no much larger clone stands one base away. These data originate in a study of blood T cell repertoires in COVID-19 (dated by TCRdb to between 2020 and 2021). About the study as a whole: Collaborator samples came from the United States, Italy and Spain and covered acute and convalescent phases of COVID-19. The material from the prospective study consisted of cDNA or gDNA derived from T cells, B-cell-depleted T cells, or PBMCs. Subjects who had been exposed to COVID-19, were actively infected with it, or had recovered from it provided the deeply sampled blood TCRbeta repertoires that made up the dataset. The repertoires were released in a freely available public database intended as a resource for research on the immune response to SARS-CoV-2. Samples came from the ongoing ImmuneRACE study (first 160 participants) plus 1,254 subjects from 6 global collaborators. A de-identified subject ID, COVID-19 status, age in years and sex were almost always included in the sample metadata. Where HLA class I and class II types were available, the types were taken from metadata supplied by the sample provider, not from assay-based typing. Study-level results and caveats: The amount of clinical and demographic metadata varied by source and participant and was provided uncurated.

The immunoSEQ Assay, a bias-controlled multiplex PCR, was used to amplify TCRbeta CDR3 regions from genomic DNA. Per the source publication's procedure: The number of nucleated cells in each sample was estimated from the amplification of reference gene primers within the assay. To quantify the absolute abundance of each unique TCRbeta CDR3 rearrangement, sequence reads were collapsed and filtered. For each sample, productive Simpson clonality was calculated as the square root of Simpson's diversity index over productive rearrangements. TCRdb's version of the immuneACCESS table is confined to in-frame rearrangements and falls short of the full clone set. An unresolved V gene accounts for under half of the shortfall where checked; the remainder is of unknown origin. V, J and clone size derive from that table, while D and trimming were established from the DNA sequence. Recorded for this sample are roughly 290,000 clones; 80% to 90% of them occurred a single time. Jointly, the top ten make up more than 4% of the sample.

Participants in the prospective study were enrolled through a virtual design, were aged about 18 to 100 years, and lived in roughly 26 United States geographic areas. Cohort assignment in the prospective study relied on participant-reported clinical history from a screening survey and a study questionnaire. Recovered participants in ImmuneRACE Cohort 3 were defined as having two consecutive negative NP/OP PCR tests, clearance from a healthcare professional, or resolution of symptoms. In the prospective study, mobile phlebotomists collected whole blood, serum and a nasopharyngeal or oropharyngeal swab from each participant. Additional blood draws and questionnaires over an approximately 2-month period could optionally be provided by prospective study participants. Before DNA extraction, blood samples from the prospective study were shipped at room temperature or frozen. CDR1 and CDR2, per the germline V gene, are MGHRA and YSYEKL. Deletion took 3 bases off V and 0 bases off J, with a span of 12 bases between the germline ends. Its CDR3 holds 16 amino acids, cysteine through phenylalanine. Just the 48-base CDR3 DNA is kept, in frame starting at base 1.

The sequenced sample was PBMCs or T cells enriched from blood (not recorded which). This TCR derives from a woman in her thirties who had recovered from COVID-19. The chain couples TRBV4-1 to TRBJ1-3; confidence is insufficient to name the D gene. The nucleotide sequence reads TGCGCCAGCAGCCAGGAGTACGCTTACTCTGGAAACACCATATATTTT. This yields the protein CASSQEYAYSGNTIYF.